This T cell receptor beta chain came from a study of tumor-infiltrating lymphocytes in primary liver carcinoma. The wider study: Staging placed the tumors at T1-T3 N0M0, and they measured roughly 4.2 to 10 cm across.

Germline V gene data show CDR1 as MNHEY and CDR2 as SVGAGI. The CDR3 length is 14 residues. The ends were cut back, 8 bases at V and 4 bases at J, with 17 bases in the middle. About this clonotype: What it recognizes is unknown.

The roughly 19-32 mg bulk tissue piece was not sorted before simultaneous RNA and DNA extraction. Those patients suffered from chronic HBV infection and were treatment-naive. Sampling targeted five separate regions of each tumor, which included the tumor centre. General study results and limits: Less overlap was seen in tumor-adjacent and tumor-blood pairs than in tumor region pairs.

Researchers generated TCR beta cDNA from about 530 ng of total RNA, relying on a constant-region primer. Three nested multiplex PCR rounds, a slightly modified ARM-PCR, produced the libraries for TCR beta. A C-beta reverse primer was combined with TRBV1-TRBV30 forward primers in the first two PCR rounds, and each round had around 11 cycles. TCRdb used MiXCR to reprocess the multiplex PCR reads, holding one entry per CDR3 protein. This sample has 70,000 to 85,000 distinct CDR3 sequences, with over 55% found just once. The sequence derives from an older woman with primary liver carcinoma and hepatitis B virus infection. The sample comprised liver tumor tissue from sampling region 4. Subset described: tumor region T4, right-lateral pole. The chain joins TRBV6-5 to TRBJ1-2; D perhaps matches TRBD1 (5 bases). CDR3 in amino acids: CASCPAGHIYGYTF. As DNA, the CDR3 is TGTGCCAGCTGTCCCGCAGGACACATCTATGGCTACACCTTC.